Shown below are 13 T cell receptor beta chains from a single sample sequenced in a study of blood T cells in healthy people across ages. A sample-barcoded 5' primer and a J-beta primer mix were used in a second PCR of about 7 to 12 cycles. TCRdb fed the 5' RACE reads into MiXCR, producing one record per CDR3 protein. The data contain under 750,000 distinct CDR3 sequences, 40% to 55% of them singletons. Specimen: blood. The receptors were gathered from a man older than 75 in good health.

The chain carries TRBV12-3 or TRBV12-4 and TRBJ2-6; D not certain. The CDR3 consists of 12 residues. V was pared by 5 bases and J by 3 bases, with 2 bases between. DNA for the CDR3: TGTGCCAGCAGTCATGGGGCCAACGTCCTGACTTTC. Translating gives CASSHGANVLTF.

This chain uses TRBV10-3 with TRBJ1-2; TRBD1 agrees at 7 bases. The germline CDR1 and CDR2 sequences are ENHRY and SYGVKD. The length of the CDR3 is 14 residues. J was trimmed by 2 bases and V by 4 bases; bases with no gene match: 4. CDR3 in amino acids: CAISVDRDNYGYTF. The DNA for the CDR3 is TGTGCCATCAGTGTCGACAGGGACAACTATGGCTACACCTTC.

The chain links TRBV7-3 to TRBJ2-3; 15 bases agree with TRBD2. With V trimmed by 5 bases and J by 3 bases, 15 bases remained unmatched. In germline, CDR1 is SGHTA, CDR2 FQGTGA. The CDR3 is 20 residues long. The CDR3 nucleotides are TGTGCCAGCAGCCCCGAGGGACTAGCGGGAGGCCCGCTTGGAACAGATACGCAGTATTTT. This gives the protein CASSPEGLAGGPLGTDTQYF.

V usage is TRBV28 and J usage is TRBJ2-5, with TRBD1 as a possible D gene (6 bases). There are 15 residues in the CDR3. The germline CDR1 and CDR2 sequences are MDHEN and SYDVKM. The V and J ends lost 5 bases and 0 bases respectively, with 13 bases between them. The CDR3 region has the DNA TGTGCCAGCAGTCCGCCGGACAGTTACCAAGAGACCCAGTACTTC. Translation gives CASSPPDSYQETQYF.

The chain joins TRBV28 to TRBJ2-4; weak D call: TRBD1 (5 bases). The CDR3 runs 11 residues. CDR1 is MDHEN and CDR2 is SYDVKM in the germline V gene. The V end was cut by 8 bases, the J end by 13 bases, with 15 bases between. The CDR3 DNA follows: TGTGCCAGCGGCCAGGGCTACGGGCAGTACTTC. This encodes CASGQGYGQYF. The full variable domain, its missing parts supplied by reference TRBV28 and TRBJ2-4, is DVKVTQSSRYLVKRTGEKVFLECVQDMDHENMFWYRQDPGLGLRLIYFSYDVKMKEKGDIPEGYSVSREKKERFSLILESASTNQTSMYLCASGQGYGQYFGAGTRLSVL.

This chain uses TRBV15 with TRBJ1-4; 8 positions agree with TRBD1. There are 16 residues in the CDR3. Germline values: CDR1 LNHNV, CDR2 YYDKDF (reference sequence). Trimming cost V 3 bases and J 2 bases; bases outside gene matches: 5. The CDR3 reads CATSRGQVATNEKLFF. CDR3 nucleotides: TGTGCCACCAGCAGGGGACAGGTGGCGACTAATGAAAAACTGTTTTTT.

This clonotype was seen a handful of times. The rearrangement joins TRBV7-9 to TRBJ2-7; perhaps D is TRBD1 or TRBD2 (5 bases each). Germline CDR1 reads SEHNR; CDR2 reads FQNEAQ (reference sequence). Trimming removed 4 bases from V and 6 bases from J, with 16 bases in between. The CDR3 has 14 amino acids. In DNA, the CDR3 is TGTGCCAGCAGCTACGTTCGGGGTGGGGGCGAGCAGTACTTC. Residues: CASSYVRGGGEQYF.

This chain links TRBV19 with TRBJ2-1; D not resolved. V was shortened by 3 bases and J by 8 bases, with 11 bases between the two germline ends. CDR1 and CDR2 from the germline V gene are LNHDA and SQIVND (reference sequence). The CDR3 runs 13 residues. CDR3 protein: CASSIAHDDEQFF. The CDR3 DNA follows: TGTGCCAGTAGTATCGCCCATGACGATGAGCAGTTCTTC.

This clonotype was detected ten times or more. The chain is built from TRBV7-3 and TRBJ2-3, with 8 positions matching TRBD2. Germline V gene data show CDR1 as SGHTA and CDR2 as FQGTGA. CDR3 length: 14 amino acids. V shed 6 bases, J shed 4 bases, and the junction held 6 bases outside the gene matches. CDR3 nucleotides: TGTGCCAGCAGTTCCAGCGGGGGTTCAGATACGCAGTATTTT. This codes for CASSSSGGSDTQYF.

The chain recombines TRBV7-2 with TRBJ1-5; D is unresolved. The germline gives CDR1 SGHTA, CDR2 FQGNSA. The CDR3 length is 13 residues. V was clipped by 4 bases and J by 4 bases, with 8 bases between them. The CDR3 region has the DNA TGTGCCAGCAGCTCGGACCTAAATCAGCCCCAGCATTTT. The encoded protein is CASSSDLNQPQHF.

This clonotype appeared once. Being one base from a much bigger clone, this may be a read error. This chain joins TRBV7-2 and TRBJ2-7; no clear D. Germline V lookup: CDR1 SGHTA, CDR2 FQGNSA. The CDR3 length is 12 residues. In nucleotides, the CDR3 is TGTGCCGGCAGCTCAGTTGGGTTCGAGAAGTACTTC. Encoded protein: CAGSSVGFEKYF.

The J gene is TRBJ2-1, the V gene TRBV3-1; D gene ambiguous. Trimming cost V 3 bases and J 8 bases, with 11 bases left between them. The CDR3 is 13 residues long. Germline V gene data show CDR1 as LGHDT and CDR2 as YNNKEL (reference sequence). The CDR3 loop reads CASSHWNSDEQFF. CDR3 nucleotides: TGTGCCAGCAGCCATTGGAATTCCGATGAGCAGTTCTTC.

This clonotype showed up just once. In DNA, the CDR3 is TGCAGTGCTAGCGGGACGACAGGCCGAATAAATCAGCCCCAGCATTTT. Translated, it gives CSASGTTGRINQPQHF. This rearrangement joins TRBV20-1 to TRBJ1-5, with D maybe TRBD1 (6 bases). This CDR3 is built from 16 residues. Germline lookup yields CDR1 DFQATT and CDR2 SNEGSKA (reference sequence). V lost 3 bases and J 4 bases, leaving 19 bases between the germline ends.